The source of this T cell receptor beta chain is a study of blood T cell repertoires in COVID-19. Study at large: Both acute and convalescent COVID-19 samples were obtained from the United States, Italy and Spain. T cells, B-cell-depleted T cells, or PBMCs supplied cDNA or gDNA.

The CDR3 totals 15 residues. V was trimmed by 3 bases and J by 0 bases, leaving 9 bases between them. CDR1 LNHDA and CDR2 SQIVND come from the germline V gene (reference sequence). Original processing notes: Reference gene primer amplification gave nucleated cell count estimates. Clones were read by immunoSEQ multiplex PCR, and TCRdb kept only the in-frame ones, dropping some. V and J calls and clone size are copied from that table; D and trimming were computed from the DNA. The sample lists roughly 250,000 clones, 80% to 90% seen once, with approximately 0.84% in the top ten. The V call is TRBV19, the J call TRBJ1-5, with D uncertain. The sequencing sample was made of peripheral blood. The sequence was obtained from a man between 25 and 39 years old with acute or convalescent COVID-19. This CDR3 is CASSIPFYSNQPQHF. The CDR3 DNA follows: TGTGCCAGTAGTATTCCCTTCTATAGCAATCAGCCCCAGCATTTT.